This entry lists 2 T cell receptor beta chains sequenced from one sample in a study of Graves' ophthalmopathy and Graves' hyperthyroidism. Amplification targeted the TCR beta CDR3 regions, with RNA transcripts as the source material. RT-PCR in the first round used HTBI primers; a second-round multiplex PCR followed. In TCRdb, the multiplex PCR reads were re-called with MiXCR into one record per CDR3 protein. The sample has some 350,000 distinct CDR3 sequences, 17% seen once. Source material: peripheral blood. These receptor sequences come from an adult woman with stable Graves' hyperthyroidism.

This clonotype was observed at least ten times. For the CDR3, the DNA is TGTGCCAGCAGTCGGACAGGGAAGACCGAGCAGTACTTC. This sequence encodes CASSRTGKTEQYF. This rearrangement joins TRBV6-5 to TRBJ2-7; the match to TRBD1 covers 8 bases. This CDR3 spans 13 amino acids. Germline V gene data show CDR1 as MNHEY and CDR2 as SVGAGI. V gave up 5 bases and J gave up 6 bases; unmatched junction bases: 6.

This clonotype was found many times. The CDR3 spells CASSLSRGMAGNTIYF. CDR3 coding DNA: TGTGCCAGCAGCTTATCCAGGGGGATGGCTGGAAACACCATATATTTT. The V call is TRBV7-2, the J call TRBJ1-3, with 7 nucleotides matching TRBD1. V was pared by 2 bases and J by 2 bases, with 6 bases of the junction left unmatched. This CDR3 has 16 residues. Germline V CDR1 and CDR2: SGHTA, FQGNSA.